The 22 T cell receptor beta chains listed next were all sequenced from one sample in a study of tumor and adjacent non-tumor tissue in lung cancer. This sample's RNA came from whole unsorted tissue. More than 3 cm separated this lung sample from the edge of the tumor. The library came from three nested PCR rounds adapted from ARM-PCR protocols. TCRdb independently ran MiXCR on the multiplex PCR reads; one entry per CDR3 protein. This sample has roughly 43,000 distinct CDR3 sequences; approximately 57% occur once, and the top ten carry 45%. Specimen: distant non-tumor lung tissue. The receptors derive from a man aged 50-60 years with non-small cell lung cancer.

This clonotype came up once. Relative to the germline gene, one junction end is altered; a read error may explain this. The chain couples TRBV20-1 to TRBJ2-1, with D perhaps matching TRBD1 (6 bases). CDR1 DFQATT and CDR2 SNEGSKA come from the germline V gene (reference sequence). This CDR3 comprises 14 residues. Here the CDR3 reads CSTRRLGWDNELFF. CDR3 DNA sequence: TGCAGTACTAGGAGGCTAGGCTGGGACAATGAGCTGTTCTTC.

The chain is built from TRBV10-2 and TRBJ1-5; D is ambiguous. Trimming cost V 7 bases and J 0 bases, with 13 bases left between them. There are 15 residues in the CDR3. Germline CDR1 is WSHSY and CDR2 is SAAADI. The chain's CDR3 is CASTESTLSNQPQHF. The CDR3, as DNA: TGCGCCAGCACCGAGTCGACCCTTAGCAATCAGCCCCAGCATTTT.

In this sample, this clonotype turned up a few times. The CDR3, as DNA: TGTGCCAGCAGCAAGAGAGGGGGTGGTGGCTACACCTTC. Protein: CASSKRGGGGYTF. The V call is TRBV7-9, the J call TRBJ1-2; maybe TRBD1 (6 bases). V was cut by 5 bases and J by 7 bases, with 14 bases left in between. CDR1 is SEHNR, CDR2 FQNEAQ, per germline (reference sequence). This CDR3 contains 13 residues.

By share, this clonotype counts as medium-sized. The chain is built from TRBV10-3 and TRBJ1-1, with 7 bases lining up with TRBD1. With V trimmed by 5 bases and J by 1 base, 4 bases remained unmatched. The germline V gene has CDR1 ENHRY and CDR2 SYGVKD. The CDR3 is 14 amino acids. The CDR3 spells CAISRDRENTEAFF. CDR3 nucleotides: TGTGCCATCAGTCGAGACAGGGAGAACACTGAAGCTTTCTTT.

This chain uses TRBV29-1 with TRBJ1-1; 7 positions agree with TRBD1. From germline, CDR1 is SQVTM and CDR2 ANQGSEA. The CDR3 has 13 residues. The CDR3 loop reads CSEQGFTNTEAFF. The CDR3 DNA follows: TGCAGTGAACAGGGGTTTACGAACACTGAAGCTTTCTTT.

This clonotype occurred once. This chain connects TRBV10-3 to TRBJ2-1; a weak D match, TRBD2 (5 bases). The V gene lost 4 bases and the J gene lost 7 bases, with 23 bases spanning the gap. Germline lookup yields CDR1 ENHRY and CDR2 SYGVKD. The CDR3 loop spans 17 amino acids. CDR3 DNA sequence: TGTGCCATCAGTGGGCACCAAAGTGGGAGCGGAAAGAATGAGCAGTTCTTC. Translating gives CAISGHQSGSGKNEQFF.

This clonotype was seen only a few times. V usage is TRBV29-1 and J usage is TRBJ1-5; a possible D gene is TRBD1 (6 bases). V was pared by 0 bases and J by 11 bases, with 11 bases between. The CDR3 is made up of 12 amino acids. The germline V gene encodes CDR1 SQVTM and CDR2 ANQGSEA. For the CDR3, the DNA is TGCAGCGTTGAAGAACAGGGTCGGTCCCAGCATTTT. Its protein is CSVEEQGRSQHF.

The genes are TRBV5-4 and TRBJ2-2; 8 nucleotides line up with TRBD2. Germline lookup yields CDR1 SGHNT and CDR2 YYREEE (reference sequence). This CDR3 spans 18 amino acids. The CDR3 bases are TGTGTCGGCAGCTCCCGGAGCGGGGGCCATGCGGGAACCGGGGAGCTGTTTTTT. As protein: CVGSSRSGGHAGTGELFF.

Many counts were recorded for this clonotype. A read error may be the cause here, since a much bigger clone is one base away. The chain has TRBV29-1 and TRBJ2-4, with a weak D call TRBD1 (6 bases). Germline V gives CDR1 SQVTM, CDR2 ANQGSEA. The CDR3 is 12 amino acids. The V end lost 1 base, the J end lost 8 bases, and 9 bases lay between the germline ends. As DNA, the CDR3 is TGCAGCGTTGAAGGGCAGGGGTACATTCAGTACTTC. This encodes CSVEGQGYIQYF.

Notes on this clonotype: Given a much more abundant clone one base away, this may be a read error. CDR3 region: CASSEFSAVGSYNEQFF. Written as DNA, the CDR3 is TGCGCCAGCAGTGAGTTTAGCGCGGTAGGCTCCTACAATGAGCAGTTCTTC. The chain couples TRBV10-2 to TRBJ2-1, with a tentative D call TRBD2 (5 bases). Germline V gene sequence: CDR1 WSHSY, CDR2 SAAADI. Trimming removed 1 base from V and 0 bases from J, with 13 bases in between. The CDR3 covers 17 residues.

This chain connects TRBV28 to TRBJ2-1; a possible D gene is TRBD1 (7 bases). V lost 6 bases, J lost 0 bases, and 24 bases lay in between. Germline lookup yields CDR1 MDHEN and CDR2 SYDVKM. The CDR3 consists of 19 residues. CDR3 sequence: CASRQGVVASASSYNEQFF. The CDR3 region has the DNA TGTGCCAGCAGGCAGGGGGTGGTCGCTAGCGCGAGCTCCTACAATGAGCAGTTCTTC.

On this clonotype itself: Being one base from a much bigger clone, this may be a read error. The CDR3 carries no conserved terminal phenylalanine or tryptophan, so it likely arises from a read error. The chain uses TRBV5-4 and TRBJ2-5; 13 nucleotides agree with TRBD2. The CDR3 is 14 residues long. Germline CDR1 reads SGHNT; CDR2 reads YYREEE (reference sequence). The V segment lost 4 bases and the J segment 5 bases; nucleotides outside the gene matches: 2. The CDR3 DNA reads TGTGCCAGCAGCACACTAGCGGGGGGGGAGACCCAGTACTCC. Translation gives CASSTLAGGETQYS.

This clonotype was recorded a few times. This may be a read error: a much more frequent sequence differs by one nucleotide. The V gene is TRBV29-1, the J gene TRBJ2-7; 11 bases align to TRBD2. Per germline, CDR1 SQVTM and CDR2 ANQGSEA. J was trimmed by 6 bases and V by 5 bases; bases with no gene match: 9. CDR3 length: 14 amino acids. In nucleotides, the CDR3 is TGCAGCGTTAAAACTAGCGGGAGAAGGACCGAGCAGTACTTC. Its translation is CSVKTSGRRTEQYF.

Concerning this clonotype itself: The junction shows a germline mismatch at one end, possibly a read error. The gene calls are TRBV5-6 and TRBJ1-1; a weak D match, TRBD1 (5 bases). CDR1 SGHDT and CDR2 YYEEEE come from the germline V gene. The CDR3 covers 14 residues. CDR3: CTSSLRGGGTEAFF. The DNA for the CDR3 is TGTACCAGTAGCTTGAGGGGTGGAGGCACTGAAGCTTTCTTT.

Note on this clonotype: A junction boundary mismatches the germline segment, possibly from a read error. The chain joins TRBV20-1 to TRBJ2-1, with D unclear. CDR1 is DFQATT and CDR2 is SNEGSKA in the germline V gene (reference sequence). This CDR3 is 15 amino acids long. For the CDR3, the DNA is TGCAGTGCTCGAGATACGTCCCACTCCTACAATGAGCAGTTCTTC. It encodes CSARDTSHSYNEQFF.

This clonotype was counted many times. The J gene is TRBJ2-7, the V gene TRBV6-5, with TRBD2 matching over 11 bases. The CDR3 runs to 14 residues. The germline gives CDR1 MNHEY, CDR2 SVGAGI. Trimming cost V 4 bases and J 6 bases; bases outside gene matches: 5. CDR3 DNA: TGTGCCAGCAGTTTCGGACTAGCGGGTGGCGAGCAGTACTTC. Residues: CASSFGLAGGEQYF.

This clonotype was seen more than once but under ten times. It may be a read error: a sequence one base away is much more abundant. V gene TRBV10-2 combines with J gene TRBJ2-1; the D gene is possibly TRBD2 (5 bases). The germline gives CDR1 WSHSY, CDR2 SAAADI. The CDR3 extends over 9 amino acids. CDR3 protein: CVSGWEQFF. CDR3 DNA: TGCGTCAGCGGATGGGAGCAGTTCTTC.

V usage is TRBV11-2 and J usage is TRBJ1-1, with 8 bases matching TRBD1. The ends lost 10 bases at V and 7 bases at J; junction bases unmatched: 14. The CDR3 sequence is 14 residues long. Looked up from germline, CDR1 is SGHAT and CDR2 is FQNNGV. The CDR3 is CANRTLGQGSEAFF. For the CDR3, the DNA is TGTGCCAACAGGACCCTAGGACAGGGCAGTGAAGCTTTCTTT.

A note on this clonotype: The junction and the germline gene differ at one end; a read error may be behind it. The V and J genes are TRBV30 and TRBJ2-2; D is ambiguous. Per germline, CDR1 GTSNPN and CDR2 SVGIG (reference sequence). CDR3 length: 14 amino acids. This chain's CDR3 is CTWTPDTPPGELFF. In nucleotides, the CDR3 is TGTACCTGGACCCCCGACACGCCCCCCGGGGAGCTGTTTTTT. The whole variable domain, filled in from reference TRBV30 and TRBJ2-2, reads SQTIHQWPATLVQPVGSPLSLECTVEGTSNPNLYWYRQAAGRGLQLLFYSVGIGQISSEVPQNLSASRPQDRQFILSSKKLLLSDSGFYLCTWTPDTPPGELFFGEGSRLTVL.

A remark on this clonotype: This could be a read error, since a much larger clone is one nucleotide away. J is TRBJ2-1 and V is TRBV12-3 or TRBV12-4; 9 bases fit TRBD2. Germline trimming cut 5 bases from V and 5 bases from J; bases unmatched to any gene: 4. The CDR3 spans 14 residues. CDR3 loop: CASSRLAENNEQFF. In DNA, the CDR3 is TGTGCCAGCAGTCGACTAGCGGAAAACAATGAGCAGTTCTTC.

This sequence joins TRBV29-1 and TRBJ2-7; perhaps D is TRBD1 or TRBD2 (5 bases each). This CDR3 is 13 amino acids long. Trimming cost V 4 bases and J 5 bases, with 15 bases left between them. Per the germline V gene, CDR1 is SQVTM and CDR2 is ANQGSEA. CDR3 nucleotide sequence: TGCAGCGTTGCACGGAGAGGGACGGACGAGCAGTACTTC. It is translated as CSVARRGTDEQYF.

Ten or more counts support this clonotype. V usage is TRBV28 and J usage is TRBJ1-1, with TRBD1 matching 7 bases. J was trimmed by 3 bases and V by 5 bases; bases with no gene match: 6. This CDR3 is built from 14 residues. The germline V gene has CDR1 MDHEN and CDR2 SYDVKM. In DNA, the CDR3 is TGTGCCAGCAGTCCAGGGGGATTAGACACTGAAGCTTTCTTT. Protein: CASSPGGLDTEAFF.